This TCR beta chain came from a study of T cell repertoires in cytomegalovirus infection. Study overall: Both recently identified HLA-C-restricted and well-studied HLA-B-restricted CMV epitopes were used in the study. Public TCR beta signatures indicated both CMV infection and matching HLA type.

TCRdb ran MiXCR on the reads and lists one entry per CDR3 protein. The profile shows roughly 700,000 distinct CDR3 sequences, 30% to 35% of them singletons. This CDR3 is built from 15 residues. After removal of 3 bases from V and 5 bases from J, the junction contained 5 bases not matched to a gene. Germline V gene sequence: CDR1 SGHTA, CDR2 FQGNSA. This clonotype showed up many times. What it binds is unknown. Whole-study results and caveats: There were HLA-C-restricted CMV-specific TCR beta clonotypes dominating the ex vivo response. People with CMV and the relevant HLA were identified by cumulative public TCR beta family frequency.

The material was cultured PBMCs, obtained from culture after CMV antigen stimulation. This chain links TRBV7-2 with TRBJ2-1; 9 positions match TRBD2. The sequence was obtained from a human donor in good health (CMV status not recorded). Some clones in this sample may be carry-over from other donors' samples. The DNA of the CDR3 is TGTGCCAGCAGCTTTAGCGGGGGTCCCCACAATGAGCAGTTCTTC. It codes for CASSFSGGPHNEQFF.